Following are 18 T cell receptor beta chains from one sample sequenced in a study of beta chain features in type 1 diabetes. The whole isolated RNA underwent reverse transcription, so sequencing captured expressed TCRB transcripts. The repertoire was sequenced with immunoSEQ multiplex PCR; TCRdb's copy has only in-frame clones and lacks some. This sample has fewer than 500,000 clones; more than 11% occur once, and the top ten carry under 0.04%. The sample consisted of naive CD4+ T cells from blood. The receptors here all came from a man aged 30-40 years in good health.

The V gene is TRBV29-1, the J gene TRBJ1-3; TRBD1 agrees at 7 bases. Germline-derived CDR1 and CDR2 are SQVTM and ANQGSEA. The CDR3 has 14 residues. Trimming removed 5 bases from V and 2 bases from J; junction bases left unmatched: 6. The CDR3 sequence: CSVSTGTAGNTIYF. Here the CDR3 DNA reads TGCAGCGTTTCCACCGGGACAGCTGGAAACACCATATATTTT.

This clone was recorded a few times. This chain connects TRBV4-3 to TRBJ2-1, with 7 nucleotides matching TRBD2. Germline CDR1 is LGHNA and CDR2 is YSLEER. The CDR3 has 16 residues. The ends lost 1 base at V and 6 bases at J; junction bases unmatched: 9. The CDR3 DNA sequence: TGCGCCAGCAGCCAAGGGGCTAGCGGTACAATCAATGAGCAGTTCTTC. Its protein is CASSQGASGTINEQFF.

The CDR3, as DNA: TGTGCCAGCAGCCAAGGGGGTACGCAGTATTTT. It codes for CASSQGGTQYF. The V call is TRBV14, the J call TRBJ2-3; no clear D gene. The length of the CDR3 is 11 residues. Germline values: CDR1 SGHDN, CDR2 FVKESK. Trimming stripped 1 base from V and 8 bases from J, with 4 bases between.

This sequence joins TRBV10-3 and TRBJ2-7, with D maybe TRBD1 (7 bases). CDR1 is ENHRY, CDR2 SYGVKD, per germline. The length of the CDR3 is 15 residues. V dropped 0 bases and J dropped 5 bases, with 14 bases sitting between them. This CDR3 is CAISESGAGGNEQYV. As DNA, the CDR3 is TGTGCCATCAGTGAGTCTGGGGCAGGGGGGAACGAGCAGTACGTC.

The chain links TRBV4-3 to TRBJ2-1, with D unresolved. V shed 0 bases and J shed 5 bases, with 14 bases lying between them. Germline CDR1 reads LGHNA; CDR2 reads YSLEER. The CDR3 extends over 16 amino acids. The CDR3 loop is CASSQDAWMANNEQFF. As DNA, the CDR3 is TGCGCCAGCAGCCAAGACGCCTGGATGGCAAACAATGAGCAGTTCTTC.

The chain recombines TRBV7-3 with TRBJ2-2, with a tentative D call TRBD2 (5 bases). Deletions cut 3 bases from V and 7 bases from J, with 9 bases between. CDR1 SGHTA and CDR2 FQGTGA come from the germline V gene. The CDR3 has 13 residues. CDR3 residues: CASSLSEGGELFF. The DNA of the CDR3 is TGTGCCAGCAGCTTGAGCGAGGGCGGGGAGCTGTTTTTT. Complete variable domain (other parts from reference TRBV7-3 and TRBJ2-2): GAGVSQTPSNKVTEKGKYVELRCDPISGHTALYWYRQSLGQGPEFLIYFQGTGAADDSGLPNDRFFAVRPEGSVSTLKIQRTERGDSAVYLCASSLSEGGELFFGEGSRLTVL.

This sequence joins TRBV10-3 and TRBJ2-1, with 7 bases fitting TRBD2. The trim removed 1 base at V and 6 bases at J, leaving 6 bases unmatched. CDR3 length equals 15 residues. The germline V gene encodes CDR1 ENHRY and CDR2 SYGVKD. The CDR3 here is CAISEFRGGTNEQFF. CDR3 nucleotides: TGTGCCATCAGTGAGTTCCGCGGGGGAACCAATGAGCAGTTCTTC.

This clone occurred a few times. This chain uses TRBV6-6 with TRBJ2-3; D possibly corresponds to TRBD2 (6 bases). The germline gives CDR1 MNHNY, CDR2 SVGAGI (reference sequence). Trimming cost V 0 bases and J 0 bases, with 7 bases left between them. The CDR3 runs 15 residues. The CDR3 is CASSYSEGSTDTQYF. In DNA, the CDR3 is TGTGCCAGCAGTTACTCGGAGGGTAGCACAGATACGCAGTATTTT.

V usage is TRBV7-9 and J usage is TRBJ2-5; tentative D call: TRBD2 (7 bases). CDR3 length: 16 residues. V lost 1 base to trimming and J lost 1 base, with 13 bases between them. Germline V gene lookup returns CDR1 SEHNR and CDR2 FQNEAQ (reference sequence). The CDR3 nucleotides are TGTGCCAGCAGCTTAGTCGTGGCGGGGGCCCAAGAGACCCAGTACTTC. It codes for CASSLVVAGAQETQYF.

There are a few counts of this clone. This chain links TRBV7-3 with TRBJ2-1, with a possible D match to TRBD2 (5 bases). The CDR3 consists of 14 residues. Deletions cut 2 bases from V and 9 bases from J, with 14 bases between. Germline V CDR1 and CDR2: SGHTA, FQGTGA. As DNA, the CDR3 is TGTGCCAGCAGCTTAGAGGGCATCCCGAGTGAGCAGTTCTTC. Encoded protein: CASSLEGIPSEQFF.

The chain is built from TRBV7-9 and TRBJ2-3; D gene uncertain. The CDR3 loop spans 16 amino acids. V gave up 5 bases and J gave up 1 base, with 16 bases separating them. Looked up from germline, CDR1 is SEHNR and CDR2 is FQNEAQ (reference sequence). The CDR3 protein is CASSRGPTVGTDTQYF. The CDR3 coding sequence is TGTGCCAGCAGCCGCGGCCCTACTGTAGGCACAGATACGCAGTATTTT.

The table lists this clone with a few counts. The chain has TRBV28 and TRBJ2-1, with D uncertain. Germline assignment: CDR1 MDHEN and CDR2 SYDVKM. V was cut by 5 bases and J by 8 bases, with 19 bases left in between. This CDR3 is 15 amino acids long. In nucleotides, the CDR3 is TGTGCCAGCAGTCAAGTTTTAGAAAGAACCGATGAGCAGTTCTTC. It codes for CASSQVLERTDEQFF.

The chain is built from TRBV7-2 and TRBJ2-5; D is uncertain. Germline loops: CDR1 SGHTA, CDR2 FQGNSA. V gave up 2 bases and J gave up 5 bases, with 18 bases separating them. This CDR3 contains 16 residues. The CDR3 nucleotides read TGTGCCAGCAGCTTAAAAAAAGTTCGCGCTGGCGAGACCCAGTACTTC. This codes for CASSLKKVRAGETQYF. Full variable domain (rest looked up from reference TRBV7-2 and TRBJ2-5): GAGVSQSPSNKVTEKGKDVELRCDPISGHTALYWYRQSLGQGLEFLIYFQGNSAPDKSGLPSDRFSAERTGGSVSTLTIQRTQQEDSAVYLCASSLKKVRAGETQYFGPGTRLLVL.

The gene calls are TRBV14 and TRBJ2-5; possibly TRBD1 for D (5 bases). Deletions cut 0 bases from V and 5 bases from J, with 13 bases between. Germline V lookup: CDR1 SGHDN, CDR2 FVKESK. This CDR3 is built from 15 residues. The CDR3 region is CASSQDLQAGETQYF. The CDR3 nucleotides are TGTGCCAGCAGCCAAGATCTGCAGGCAGGGGAGACCCAGTACTTC.

The V gene is TRBV2, the J gene TRBJ2-1, with D perhaps TRBD1 (5 bases). V lost 11 bases to trimming and J lost 8 bases, with 19 bases between them. This CDR3 spans 13 amino acids. Germline lookup yields CDR1 SNHLY and CDR2 FYNNEI. The CDR3 protein is CAGGVQAFHEQFF. Here the CDR3 DNA reads TGTGCCGGTGGAGTACAGGCTTTCCATGAGCAGTTCTTC.

This clone was seen only a few times. This chain links TRBV6-5 with TRBJ2-1; 11 bases fit TRBD2. V trimming: 4 bases; J trimming: 9 bases; junction bases outside the gene matches: 11. The CDR3 contains 16 residues. Looked up from germline, CDR1 is MNHEY and CDR2 is SVGAGI. The DNA for the CDR3 is TGTGCCAGCAGTTTAAGTACTAGCGGGAGTTTGAGTGAGCAGTTCTTC. It yields the protein CASSLSTSGSLSEQFF.

This chain connects TRBV14 to TRBJ2-1; no clear D. The CDR3 extends over 13 amino acids. V lost 1 base and J 7 bases, leaving 8 bases between the germline ends. Germline CDR1 reads SGHDN; CDR2 reads FVKESK. The CDR3 sequence is CASSQVLGNEQFF. CDR3 nucleotides: TGTGCCAGCAGCCAAGTTCTAGGAAATGAGCAGTTCTTC.

In its sample, this clone was seen a few times. The CDR3 is CASSQEGWRGDEQFF. Written as DNA, the CDR3 is TGTGCCAGCAGCCAAGAGGGCTGGCGGGGGGACGAGCAGTTCTTC. The chain recombines TRBV14 with TRBJ2-1, with 8 nucleotides matching TRBD2. The CDR3 has 15 residues. Germline V lookup: CDR1 SGHDN, CDR2 FVKESK. V gave up 0 bases and J gave up 10 bases; unmatched junction bases: 8. The full variable domain, in which reference TRBV14 and TRBJ2-1 provide the parts outside the CDR3, is EAGVTQFPSHSVIEKGQTVTLRCDPISGHDNLYWYRRVMGKEIKFLLHFVKESKQDESGMPNNRFLAERTGGTYSTLKVQPAELEDSGVYFCASSQEGWRGDEQFFGPGTRLTVL.